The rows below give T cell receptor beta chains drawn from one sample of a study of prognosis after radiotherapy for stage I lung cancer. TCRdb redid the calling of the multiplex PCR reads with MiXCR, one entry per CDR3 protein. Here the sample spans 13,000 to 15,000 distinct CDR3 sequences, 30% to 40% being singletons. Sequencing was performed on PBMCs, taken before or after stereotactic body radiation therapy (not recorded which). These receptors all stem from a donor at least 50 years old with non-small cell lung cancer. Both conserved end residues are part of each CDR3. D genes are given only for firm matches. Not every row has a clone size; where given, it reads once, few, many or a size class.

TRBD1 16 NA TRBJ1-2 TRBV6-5 TGTGCCAGCAGTTGGCGACAGGGGAGCGGCATTGGGGGCTACACCTTC CASSWRQGSGIGGYTF
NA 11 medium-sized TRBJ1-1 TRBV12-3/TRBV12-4 TGTGCCAGCAGTTTAGGAACAGGCGCTTTCTTT CASSLGTGAFF
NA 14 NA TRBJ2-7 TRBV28 TGTGCCAGCAGTTTGGCAGGGTCATCCTACGAGCAGTACTTC CASSLAGSSYEQYF
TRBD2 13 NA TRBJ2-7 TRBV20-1 TGCAGTGCGAAAACTAGCGGGAGAGGCGAGCAGTACTTC CSAKTSGRGEQYF
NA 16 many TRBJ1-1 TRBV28 TGTGCCAGCAGTCCGCCCCCCTCGGGGGAGGGCACTGAAGCTTTCTTT CASSPPPSGEGTEAFF
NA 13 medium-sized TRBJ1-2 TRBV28 TGTGCCAGCAGTTTAGGTCAGGGGTATGGCTACACCTTC CASSLGQGYGYTF
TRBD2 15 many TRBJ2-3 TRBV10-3 TGTGCCATCAGTGGCGAGGGACTAGGTGATCGTACGCAGTATTTT CAISGEGLGDRTQYF
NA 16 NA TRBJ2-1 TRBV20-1 TGCAGTGCTAGACAGTCGACTAGTTACATTGCCAATGAGCAGTTCTTC CSARQSTSYIANEQFF
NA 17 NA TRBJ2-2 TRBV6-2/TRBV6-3 TGTGCAAGCAGTAAAAGGGGGAGGAGGGGGCCCGCCGGGGAGCTGTTTTTT CASSKRGRRGPAGELFF
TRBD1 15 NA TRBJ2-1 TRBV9 TGTGCCAGCAGCGTTTTGGACAGGGGGCACAATGAGCAGTTCTTC CASSVLDRGHNEQFF
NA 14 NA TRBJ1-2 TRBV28 TGTGCCAGCAGTTTGACGGCAGTTCAGAGCGGCTACACCTTC CASSLTAVQSGYTF
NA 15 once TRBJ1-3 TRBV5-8 TGTGCCAGCAGCTTGTTGGGTGGGTCATACGACTCCATATATTTT CASSLLGGSYDSIYF
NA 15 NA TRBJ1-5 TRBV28 TGTGCCAGCAGGGCGTTGTCGGGTGGCAATCAGCCCCAGCATTTT CASRALSGGNQPQHF
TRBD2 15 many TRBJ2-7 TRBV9 TGTGCCAGCAGTAGCACGGGACTAGCTTCCTACGAGCAGTACTTC CASSSTGLASYEQYF
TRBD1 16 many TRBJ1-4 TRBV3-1 TGTGCCAGCAGCCAAAGACAGGGGTTCTGGGGAGAAAAACTGTTTTTT CASSQRQGFWGEKLFF
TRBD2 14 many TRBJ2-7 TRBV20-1 TGCAGTGCTACCACCCAGCGGGGGGGCTACGAGCGGTACTTC CSATTQRGGYERYF
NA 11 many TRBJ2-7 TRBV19 TGTGCCAGTAGTAATCTCTACGAGCAGTACTTC CASSNLYEQYF
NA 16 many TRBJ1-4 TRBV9 TGTGCCAGCAGCGCAGAGGGGGGGCTAGTGGGTGAAAAACTGTTTTTT CASSAEGGLVGEKLFF
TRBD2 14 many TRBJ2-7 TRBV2 TGTGCCAGCAGGACTGGCGGGGGGGCCTACGAGCAGTACTTC CASRTGGGAYEQYF
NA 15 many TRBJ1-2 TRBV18 TGTGCCAGCTCCCCCTACCCCGGGGGCGATATTGGCTACACCTTC CASSPYPGGDIGYTF
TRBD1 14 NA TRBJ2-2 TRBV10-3 TGTACCACCACCGGGACAGTGAACACCGGGGAGCTGTTTTTT CTTTGTVNTGELFF
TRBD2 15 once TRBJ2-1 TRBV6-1 TGTGCCAGCAGTACTAGCGGGCGAACCCACAATGAGCAGTTCTTC CASSTSGRTHNEQFF
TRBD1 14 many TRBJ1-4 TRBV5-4 TGTGCCAGCAGTCCCGGGACAGAGAATGAAAAACTGTTTTTT CASSPGTENEKLFF
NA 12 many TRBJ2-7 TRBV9 TGTGCCAGCAGCGGGCTAGTGAACGAGCAGTACTTC CASSGLVNEQYF
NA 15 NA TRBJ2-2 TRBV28 TGTGCCAGCAGCCGTTACAGGGTGTTTAACGGGGAGCTGTTTTTT CASSRYRVFNGELFF
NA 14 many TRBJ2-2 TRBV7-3 TGTGCCAGCAGCGCCAAGGGTTTCACCGGGGAGCTGTTTTTT CASSAKGFTGELFF
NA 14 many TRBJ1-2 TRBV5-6 TGTGCCAGCAGCTTCGTGGGGATTAACTATGGCTACACCTTC CASSFVGINYGYTF
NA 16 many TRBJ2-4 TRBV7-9 TGTGCCAGCAGCTTAGAACAGGGATTAGCCAAAAACATTCAGTACTTC CASSLEQGLAKNIQYF
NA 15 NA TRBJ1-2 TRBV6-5 TGTGCCAGCAGTTCCCCACACGACATGTACCCCGGCTACACCTTC CASSSPHDMYPGYTF
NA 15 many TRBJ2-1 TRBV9 TGTGCCAGCAGCCCAGTCGGGGTTTCCTACAATGAGCAGTTCTTC CASSPVGVSYNEQFF
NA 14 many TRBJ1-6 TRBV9 TGTGCCAGCAGCGTAGAGGTTTATAATTCACCCCTCCACTTT CASSVEVYNSPLHF
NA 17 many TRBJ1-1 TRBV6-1 TGTGCCAGCATTCTACTGGGGACGATACCTATTGGGACTGAAGCTTTCTTT CASILLGTIPIGTEAFF
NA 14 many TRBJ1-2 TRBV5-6 TGTGCCAGCAGCTTGGTGCGGGGGCCGTTTGGCTACACCTTC CASSLVRGPFGYTF
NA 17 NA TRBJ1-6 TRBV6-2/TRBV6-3 TGTGCCAGCAGTTACATCAGGAAAGGGGTATCTAATTCACCCCTCCACTTT CASSYIRKGVSNSPLHF
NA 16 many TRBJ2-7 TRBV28 TGTGCCAGCAGTTTACTCCCCCATCGTGGACCCTACGAGCAGTACTTC CASSLLPHRGPYEQYF
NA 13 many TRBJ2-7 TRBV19 TGTGCCAGTAGCCCCTCAGGTGACTACGAGCAGTACTTC CASSPSGDYEQYF
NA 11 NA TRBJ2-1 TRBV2 TGTGCCAGCAGCCCCTTTGATGAGCAGTTCTTC CASSPFDEQFF
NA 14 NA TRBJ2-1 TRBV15 TGTGCCACCATCAGAGAATACCTCGTTCCCGAGCAGTTCTTC CATIREYLVPEQFF
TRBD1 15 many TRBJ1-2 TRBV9 TGTGCCAGCAGCTATCCGGGACAGGGGATTGGTGGCTACACCTTC CASSYPGQGIGGYTF
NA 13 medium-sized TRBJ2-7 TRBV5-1 TGCGCCAGCAGCTCGGCCGGGGCCTACGAGCAGTACTTC CASSSAGAYEQYF
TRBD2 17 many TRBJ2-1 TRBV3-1 TGTGCCAGCACCCCTACTGTTAGCGGGAGCACCTACAATGAGCAGTTCTTC CASTPTVSGSTYNEQFF
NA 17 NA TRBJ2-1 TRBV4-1 TGCGCCAGCAGCCAAGATACGGGCTCGAGCTCCTACAATGAGCAGTTCTTC CASSQDTGSSSYNEQFF
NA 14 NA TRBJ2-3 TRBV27 TGTGCCAGCAGTCGAAAGGGGGTGGAGGATACGCAGTATTTT CASSRKGVEDTQYF
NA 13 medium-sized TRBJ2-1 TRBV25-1 TGTGCCAGCAGGGCTAAGACCTACAATGAGCAGTTCTTC CASRAKTYNEQFF
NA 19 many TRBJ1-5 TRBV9 TGTGCCAGCAGATTACTTCTTATCTGGGGCGCAGGGGCCCCTCAGCCCCAGCATTTT CASRLLLIWGAGAPQPQHF
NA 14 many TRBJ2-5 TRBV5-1 TGCGCCAGCAGCTTGGGCAGCATTCAAGAGACCCAGTACTTC CASSLGSIQETQYF
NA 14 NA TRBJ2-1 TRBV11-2 TGTGCCATCAGCAGGGCTAGCTTTTTGAATGAGCAGTTCTTC CAISRASFLNEQFF
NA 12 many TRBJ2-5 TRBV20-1 TGCAGTGCTAGCAAGGTCCAAGAGACCCAGTACTTC CSASKVQETQYF
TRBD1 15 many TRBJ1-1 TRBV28 TGTGCCAGCAGTTTGGGAGGACAGGGGGCTTCTGAAGCTTTCTTT CASSLGGQGASEAFF
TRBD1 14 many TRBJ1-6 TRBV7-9 TGTGCCAGCAGCCAAGACAGGGAGGGGTCACCCCTCCACTTT CASSQDREGSPLHF
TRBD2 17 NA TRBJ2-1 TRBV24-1 TGTGCCACCAATGGCCCTCGGGACGACCTAGCGGGCTATGAGCAGTTCTTC CATNGPRDDLAGYEQFF
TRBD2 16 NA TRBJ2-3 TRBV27 TGTGCCAGCAAGGTTGGACTAGCGGGGCCCACAGATACGCAGTATTTT CASKVGLAGPTDTQYF
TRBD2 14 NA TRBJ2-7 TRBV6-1 TGTGCCAGCAGCGGACTAGCGGGGGGAGGAAAGCAGTACTTC CASSGLAGGGKQYF
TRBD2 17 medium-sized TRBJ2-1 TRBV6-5 TGTGCCAGCAGTTACTCTGGACTAGCGGGGGGCTCAAGTGAGCAGTTCTTC CASSYSGLAGGSSEQFF